The 24 T cell receptor beta chains below come from one sample, sequenced in a study of cytomegalovirus exposure and HLA in healthy donors. In the PCR, 60 Vbeta and 13 Jbeta primers were used. Sequencing was performed with immunoSEQ multiplex PCR; in TCRdb, only in-frame clones are kept and a portion is missing. Seen here are 130,000 or so clones, approximately 85% observed once, and the top ten hold about 7%. The material sequenced was PBMCs. The receptors were sampled from a woman aged 30 to 39 in good health and CMV-seropositive.

This clone appeared once. The chain is built from TRBV18 and TRBJ1-2; 7 bases map to TRBD1. The ends lost 3 bases at V and 4 bases at J; junction bases unmatched: 11. The CDR3 extends over 16 amino acids. The V gene's germline CDR1 is KGHSH and CDR2 LQKENI. CDR3 DNA: TGTGCCAGCTCACCGTCTGCCGGGACAGACATCTATGGCTACACCTTC. Its translation is CASSPSAGTDIYGYTF.

The J gene is TRBJ2-3, the V gene TRBV11-3; TRBD2 matches at 7 bases. This CDR3 comprises 14 residues. V lost 10 bases, J lost 4 bases, and 11 bases stayed unmatched. CDR1 is SGHNT and CDR2 is YENEEA in the germline V gene. Here the CDR3 DNA reads TGTGCCACGTCGGGGAGGGCCCTATCAGATACGCAGTATTTT. Protein sequence: CATSGRALSDTQYF.

This chain uses TRBV28 with TRBJ1-5; possibly TRBD1 for D (5 bases). From germline, CDR1 is MDHEN and CDR2 SYDVKM. Trimming pared 6 bases from V and 3 bases from J, leaving 27 bases between. The CDR3 covers 19 residues. The DNA for the CDR3 is TGTGCCAGCAGAGCCCCTCCTCCTCTAGACGGGGGGTTCAATCAGCCCCAGCATTTT. Translation gives CASRAPPPLDGGFNQPQHF.

V usage is TRBV28 and J usage is TRBJ2-7; TRBD2 matches 7 bases. This CDR3 spans 14 amino acids. The V segment lost 8 bases and the J segment 2 bases; nucleotides outside the gene matches: 9. Germline V gene sequence: CDR1 MDHEN, CDR2 SYDVKM. As DNA, the CDR3 is TGTGCCAGCGAGGCTAGCGGTCAAGCCTACGAGCAGTACTTC. Protein product: CASEASGQAYEQYF.

The chain links TRBV13 to TRBJ1-2; D ambiguous. This CDR3 region has 12 residues. V was shortened by 2 bases and J by 6 bases, with 7 bases between the two germline ends. The germline V gene encodes CDR1 PRHDT and CDR2 FYEKMQ (reference sequence). Written as DNA, the CDR3 is TGTGCCAGCAGCTTACTAAACGATGGCTACACCTTC. This gives the protein CASSLLNDGYTF.

The gene calls are TRBV19 and TRBJ2-5; the D gene is possibly TRBD2 (6 bases). The CDR3 contains 14 residues. CDR1 is LNHDA and CDR2 is SQIVND in the germline V gene (reference sequence). V was pared by 5 bases and J by 5 bases, with 15 bases between. The DNA for the CDR3 is TGTGCCAGTAGTGACCAGATACGGGGGGAGACCCAGTACTTC. Protein sequence: CASSDQIRGETQYF. Full variable domain (outside the CDR3, taken from reference TRBV19 and TRBJ2-5): DGGITQSPKYLFRKEGQNVTLSCEQNLNHDAMYWYRQDPGQGLRLIYYSQIVNDFQKGDIAEGYSVSREKKESFPLTVTSAQKNPTAFYLCASSDQIRGETQYFGPGTRLLVL.

The rearrangement joins TRBV12-5 to TRBJ2-5, with 12 bases identical to TRBD2. This CDR3 is built from 14 residues. CDR1 LGHNT and CDR2 FRNRAP come from the germline V gene. With V trimmed by 4 bases and J by 4 bases, 1 base remained unmatched. In DNA, the CDR3 is TGTGCTAGTGGTTCGGGACTAGCGGGAGAGACCCAGTACTTC. Protein sequence: CASGSGLAGETQYF.

The chain joins TRBV19 to TRBJ2-1, with D possibly TRBD2 on 5 matching bases. Germline V gene sequence: CDR1 LNHDA, CDR2 SQIVND (reference sequence). The V gene lost 6 bases and the J gene lost 6 bases, with 12 bases spanning the gap. The length of the CDR3 is 13 residues. The CDR3 sequence: CASSSRAGNEQFF. As DNA, the CDR3 is TGTGCCAGTAGCAGTCGGGCGGGCAATGAGCAGTTCTTC.

The chain employs TRBV7-8 and TRBJ1-1; D may be TRBD1 (5 bases). The CDR3 extends over 15 amino acids. V was shortened by 2 bases and J by 4 bases, with 14 bases between the two germline ends. The V gene's germline CDR1 is SGHVS and CDR2 FQNEAQ. CDR3 residues: CASSLKRGSATEAFF. Here the CDR3 DNA reads TGTGCCAGCAGCTTAAAACGGGGGTCGGCCACTGAAGCTTTCTTT.

This chain uses TRBV30 with TRBJ2-7; TRBD1 aligns across 8 bases. CDR3 length: 13 residues. Germline V gene data show CDR1 as GTSNPN and CDR2 as SVGIG (reference sequence). Trimming took 2 bases from V and 2 from J; bases not matched to a gene: 2. In nucleotides, the CDR3 is TGTGCCTGGAGTAGGACAGGGCCCTACGAGCAGTACTTC. Translation gives CAWSRTGPYEQYF.

This chain joins TRBV5-4 and TRBJ1-1, with D unclear. The CDR3 loop spans 15 amino acids. Germline lookup yields CDR1 SGHNT and CDR2 YYREEE (reference sequence). Trimming removed 6 bases from V and 0 bases from J, with 15 bases in between. CDR3 residues: CASTQMFGMNTEAFF. DNA of the CDR3: TGTGCCAGCACGCAGATGTTCGGGATGAACACTGAAGCTTTCTTT.

The chain carries TRBV28 and TRBJ1-2; D might be TRBD1 (5 bases). Per germline, CDR1 MDHEN and CDR2 SYDVKM. V was shortened by 5 bases and J by 4 bases, with 8 bases between the two germline ends. The CDR3 contains 12 residues. The CDR3 nucleotides are TGTGCCAGCAGTCTGACAGTCTATGGCTACACCTTC. Translation gives CASSLTVYGYTF.

The gene calls are TRBV7-2 and TRBJ2-3; D remains unclear. Germline V lookup: CDR1 SGHTA, CDR2 FQGNSA. The CDR3 length is 12 residues. V was shortened by 4 bases and J by 3 bases, with 5 bases between the two germline ends. The CDR3: CASSYRTDTQYF. The CDR3 DNA reads TGTGCCAGCAGCTACCGGACAGATACGCAGTATTTT.

The DNA for the CDR3 is TGTGCCAGCAGGGTGGAGTCCGAGGCTTTCTTT. This translates into CASRVESEAFF. The chain joins TRBV2 to TRBJ1-1; D is ambiguous. Germline V gene sequence: CDR1 SNHLY, CDR2 FYNNEI. CDR3 length: 11 residues. V was trimmed by 6 bases and J by 11 bases, leaving 13 bases between them.

The V and J genes are TRBV28 and TRBJ2-7; D may be TRBD2 (6 bases). This CDR3 comprises 15 residues. Germline CDR1 reads MDHEN; CDR2 reads SYDVKM. V lost 4 bases, J lost 4 bases, and 17 bases lay in between. The CDR3 nucleotides read TGTGCCAGCAGTTCCCCCCCTCGGGGGAAATACGAGCAGTACTTC. Encoded protein: CASSSPPRGKYEQYF. The complete variable domain, with remaining parts taken from reference TRBV28 and TRBJ2-7, reads DVKVTQSSRYLVKRTGEKVFLECVQDMDHENMFWYRQDPGLGLRLIYFSYDVKMKEKGDIPEGYSVSREKKERFSLILESASTNQTSMYLCASSSPPRGKYEQYFGPGTRLTVT.

The genes are TRBV6-1 and TRBJ1-5; a weak D match, TRBD1 (5 bases). With 3 bases removed from V and 3 bases from J, the gap between germline ends came to 12 bases. The CDR3 totals 15 residues. The germline gives CDR1 MNHNS, CDR2 SASEGT. In nucleotides, the CDR3 is TGTGCCAGCAGTGATCTACGCAGGGACAATCAGCCCCAGCATTTT. Translating gives CASSDLRRDNQPQHF.

This clone was seen a handful of times. The chain links TRBV6-5 to TRBJ1-1, with TRBD1 as a possible D gene (5 bases). CDR3 size: 14 residues. Looked up from germline, CDR1 is MNHEY and CDR2 is SVGAGI. V was shortened by 2 bases and J by 5 bases, with 12 bases between the two germline ends. CDR3 bases: TGTGCCAGCAGTTACATCCTGGGGCCTACTGAAGCTTTCTTT. Amino acids: CASSYILGPTEAFF.

The chain is built from TRBV6-6 and TRBJ2-1; 9 nucleotides match TRBD2. Trimming removed 5 bases from V and 1 base from J; junction bases left unmatched: 3. Germline CDR1 reads MNHNY; CDR2 reads SVGAGI (reference sequence). The CDR3 loop spans 15 amino acids. The CDR3 region is CASSRTSESYNEQFF. The CDR3 nucleotides are TGTGCCAGCAGTCGGACTAGCGAGTCCTACAATGAGCAGTTCTTC.

J is TRBJ2-1 and V is TRBV19; TRBD2 agrees at 9 bases. The V gene end was trimmed by 0 bases and the J gene end by 4 bases; junction bases not matched to a gene: 7. The CDR3 length is 17 residues. Germline loops: CDR1 LNHDA, CDR2 SQIVND (reference sequence). The DNA of the CDR3 is TGTGCCAGTAGTATAGACGGTAGCGGGGGCTTTTACAATGAGCAGTTCTTC. This sequence encodes CASSIDGSGGFYNEQFF.

J is TRBJ2-5 and V is TRBV7-2, with D perhaps TRBD2 (6 bases). Trimming pared 4 bases from V and 5 bases from J, leaving 14 bases between. Per the germline V gene, CDR1 is SGHTA and CDR2 is FQGNSA. The CDR3 length is 14 residues. CDR3 DNA sequence: TGTGCCAGCAGCTCGCTAGCGCGGTTTGAGACCCAGTACTTC. It codes for CASSSLARFETQYF.

The V call is TRBV14, the J call TRBJ1-4; D is uncertain. CDR1 SGHDN and CDR2 FVKESK come from the germline V gene. This CDR3 comprises 14 residues. Trimming left V 4 bases short and J 4 bases short, with 10 bases between. The CDR3 nucleotides are TGTGCCAGCAGCCGAGGAGGTCTTAATGAAAAACTGTTTTTT. Its translation is CASSRGGLNEKLFF.

The rearrangement joins TRBV6-4 to TRBJ2-7; tentatively, D is TRBD2 (5 bases). This CDR3 region has 12 residues. Trimming shortened V by 6 bases and J by 7 bases, and 13 bases separated the two germline ends. Germline V gives CDR1 MRHNA, CDR2 SNTAGT. CDR3 amino acids: CASSLWTGEQYF. For the CDR3, the DNA is TGTGCCAGCAGCCTTTGGACGGGAGAGCAGTACTTC.

The CDR3 is CASSQDRVGAYNEQFF. The CDR3, as DNA: TGCGCCAGCAGCCAAGATCGGGTAGGGGCCTACAATGAGCAGTTCTTC. The chain carries TRBV4-1 and TRBJ2-1; possible D gene TRBD1, 5 bases. V shed 0 bases and J shed 2 bases, with 11 bases lying between them. Germline CDR1 is MGHRA and CDR2 is YSYEKL. CDR3 length equals 16 residues.

The chain uses TRBV5-4 and TRBJ1-6; the D gene is possibly TRBD1 (6 bases). V was shortened by 0 bases and J by 7 bases, with 8 bases between the two germline ends. Germline V lookup: CDR1 SGHNT, CDR2 YYREEE (reference sequence). The CDR3 spans 14 residues. For the CDR3, the DNA is TGTGCCAGCAGCTTGGATCAGGGGAATTCACCCCTCCACTTT. Amino acids: CASSLDQGNSPLHF.